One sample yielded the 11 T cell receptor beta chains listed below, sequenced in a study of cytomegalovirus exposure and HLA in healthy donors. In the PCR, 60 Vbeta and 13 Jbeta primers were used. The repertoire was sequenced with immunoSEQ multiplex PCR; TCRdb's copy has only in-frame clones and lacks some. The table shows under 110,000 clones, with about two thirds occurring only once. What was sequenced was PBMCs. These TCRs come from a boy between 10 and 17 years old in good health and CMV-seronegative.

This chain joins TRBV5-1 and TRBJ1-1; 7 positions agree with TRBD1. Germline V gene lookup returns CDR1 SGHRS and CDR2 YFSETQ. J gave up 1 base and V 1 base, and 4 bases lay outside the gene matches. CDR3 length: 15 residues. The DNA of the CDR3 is TGCGCCAGCAGCTTGAGGACAGGTCGGAACACTGAAGCTTTCTTT. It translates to CASSLRTGRNTEAFF.

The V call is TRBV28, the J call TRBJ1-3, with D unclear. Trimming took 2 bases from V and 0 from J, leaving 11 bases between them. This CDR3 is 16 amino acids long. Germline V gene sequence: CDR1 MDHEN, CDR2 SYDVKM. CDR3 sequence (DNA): TGTGCCAGCAGTTTACCGGAGACGAGCTCTGGAAACACCATATATTTT. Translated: CASSLPETSSGNTIYF.

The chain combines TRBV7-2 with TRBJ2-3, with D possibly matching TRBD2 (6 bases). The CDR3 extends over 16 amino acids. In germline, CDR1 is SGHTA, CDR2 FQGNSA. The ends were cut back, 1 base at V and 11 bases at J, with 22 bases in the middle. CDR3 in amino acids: CASSLGRGATGLRQYF. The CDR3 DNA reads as TGTGCCAGCAGCTTAGGGCGCGGGGCGACCGGGTTAAGGCAGTATTTT.

CDR3 loop: CATRKTRTYNSPLHF. The CDR3 DNA sequence: TGTGCCACCAGGAAGACACGAACATATAATTCACCCCTCCACTTT. The chain uses TRBV15 and TRBJ1-6; D is unresolved. Trimming left V 6 bases short and J 4 bases short, with 13 bases between. Germline loops: CDR1 LNHNV, CDR2 YYDKDF (reference sequence). The CDR3 covers 15 residues.

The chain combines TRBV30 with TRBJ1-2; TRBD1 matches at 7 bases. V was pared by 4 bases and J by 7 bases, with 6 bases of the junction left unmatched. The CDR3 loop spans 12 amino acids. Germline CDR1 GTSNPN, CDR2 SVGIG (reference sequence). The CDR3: CAWTDRARGYTF. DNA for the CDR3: TGTGCCTGGACCGACAGGGCCCGTGGCTACACCTTC.

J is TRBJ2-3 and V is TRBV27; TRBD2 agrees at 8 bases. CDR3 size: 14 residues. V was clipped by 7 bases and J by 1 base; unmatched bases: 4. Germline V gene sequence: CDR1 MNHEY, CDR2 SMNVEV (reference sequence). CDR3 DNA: TGTGCCAGCACCCTAGCGGGTCGCACAGATACGCAGTATTTT. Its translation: CASTLAGRTDTQYF.

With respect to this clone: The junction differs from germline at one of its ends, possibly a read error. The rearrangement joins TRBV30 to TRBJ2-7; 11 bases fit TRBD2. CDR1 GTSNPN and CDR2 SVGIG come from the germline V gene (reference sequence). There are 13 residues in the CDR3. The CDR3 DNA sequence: TGTGCCTGGAGTAAAGGGGGACTAGCGGATAATATCTTC. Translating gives CAWSKGGLADNIF.

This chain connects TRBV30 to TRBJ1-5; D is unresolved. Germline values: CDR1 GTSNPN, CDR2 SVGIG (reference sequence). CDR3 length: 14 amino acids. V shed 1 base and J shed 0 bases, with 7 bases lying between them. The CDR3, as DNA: TGTGCCTGGAGTGCGAGTTATAGCAATCAGCCCCAGCATTTT. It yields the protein CAWSASYSNQPQHF.

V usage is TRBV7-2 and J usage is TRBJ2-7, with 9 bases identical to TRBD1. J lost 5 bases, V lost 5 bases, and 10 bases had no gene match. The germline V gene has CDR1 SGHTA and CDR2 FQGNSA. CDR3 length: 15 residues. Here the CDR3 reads CASSPWTGEVDEQYF. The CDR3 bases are TGTGCCAGCAGCCCGTGGACAGGGGAAGTCGACGAGCAGTACTTC.

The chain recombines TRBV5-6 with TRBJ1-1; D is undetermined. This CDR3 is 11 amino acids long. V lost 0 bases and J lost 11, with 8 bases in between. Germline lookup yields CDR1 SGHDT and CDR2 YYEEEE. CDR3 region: CASSLGGVAFF. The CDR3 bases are TGTGCCAGCAGCTTGGGCGGCGTCGCTTTCTTT.

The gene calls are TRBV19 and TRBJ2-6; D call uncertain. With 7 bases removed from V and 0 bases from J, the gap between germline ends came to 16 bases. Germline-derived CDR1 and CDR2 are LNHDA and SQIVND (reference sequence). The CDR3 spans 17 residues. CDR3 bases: TGTGCCAGTACCAATCGGATTTGGAGCTCTGGGGCCAACGTCCTGACTTTC. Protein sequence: CASTNRIWSSGANVLTF.